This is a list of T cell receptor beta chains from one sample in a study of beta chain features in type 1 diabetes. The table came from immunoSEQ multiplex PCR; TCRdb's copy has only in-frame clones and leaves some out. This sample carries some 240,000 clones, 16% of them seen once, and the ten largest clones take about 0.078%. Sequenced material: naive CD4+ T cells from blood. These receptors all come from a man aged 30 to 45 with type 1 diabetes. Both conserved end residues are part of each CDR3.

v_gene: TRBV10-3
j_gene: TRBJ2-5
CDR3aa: CATRQEGETQYF

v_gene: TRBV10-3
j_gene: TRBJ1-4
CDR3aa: CAIRDREHEKLFF

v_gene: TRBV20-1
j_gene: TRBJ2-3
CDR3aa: CSPPDTQYF

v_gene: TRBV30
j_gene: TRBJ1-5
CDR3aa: CAWGIHSNQPQHF

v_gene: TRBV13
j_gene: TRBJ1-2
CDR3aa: CASSLFMGTYGYTF

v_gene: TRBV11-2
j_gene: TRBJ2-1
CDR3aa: CASSLRLAEPYNEQFF

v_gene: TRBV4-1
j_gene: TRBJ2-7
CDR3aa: CASSQGTSGSTYEQYF

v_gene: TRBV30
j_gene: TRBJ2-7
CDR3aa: CAWAREGLYEQYF

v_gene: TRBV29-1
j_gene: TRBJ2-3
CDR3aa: CSVARLQGVGNTDTQYF

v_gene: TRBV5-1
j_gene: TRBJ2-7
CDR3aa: CASSRGSSVAYEQYF

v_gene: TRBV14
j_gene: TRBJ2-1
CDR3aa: CASEKGNEQFF

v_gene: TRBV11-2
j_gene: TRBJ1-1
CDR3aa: CASSSHLNTEAFF

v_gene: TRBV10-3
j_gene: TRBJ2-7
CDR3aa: CAISRTGRSYEQYF

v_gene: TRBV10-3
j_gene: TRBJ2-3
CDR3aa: CAIREATDTQYF

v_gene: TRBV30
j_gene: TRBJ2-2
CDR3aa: CAWSVGGSGELFF

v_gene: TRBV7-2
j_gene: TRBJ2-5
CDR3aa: CASSPARARETQYF

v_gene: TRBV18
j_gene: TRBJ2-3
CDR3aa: CASSHPQGANTDTQYF

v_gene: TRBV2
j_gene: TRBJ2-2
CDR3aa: CASYPWGLEGSGELFF

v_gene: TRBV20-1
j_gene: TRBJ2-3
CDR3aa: CSVPPPDTQYF

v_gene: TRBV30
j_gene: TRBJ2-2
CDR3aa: CAWSDSGSSLAGELFF

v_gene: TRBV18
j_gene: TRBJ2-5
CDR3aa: CASSPPGNRGQETQYF

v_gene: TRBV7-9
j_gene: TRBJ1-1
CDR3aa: CASSPRAPEGGTEAFF

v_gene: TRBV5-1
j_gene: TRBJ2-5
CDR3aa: CASSFYQETQYF

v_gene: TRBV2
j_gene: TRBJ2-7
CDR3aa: CASSRGTGSYEQYF

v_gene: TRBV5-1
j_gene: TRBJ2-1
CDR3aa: CASSIGGSYNEQFF

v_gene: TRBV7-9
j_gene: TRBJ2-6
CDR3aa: CASSLGLAPLAGANVLTF

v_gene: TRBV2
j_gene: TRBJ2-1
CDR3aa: CASTLANEQFF

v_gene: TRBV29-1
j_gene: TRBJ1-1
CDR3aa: CSVEGILNTEAFF

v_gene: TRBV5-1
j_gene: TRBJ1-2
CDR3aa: CASSLRSRGPANYGYTF

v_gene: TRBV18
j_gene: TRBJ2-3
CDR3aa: CASSPGTGHSDTQYF

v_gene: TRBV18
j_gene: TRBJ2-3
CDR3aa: CASSPRTDSKGTQYF

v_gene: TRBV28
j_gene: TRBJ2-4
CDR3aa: CASRKTGEAKNIQYF

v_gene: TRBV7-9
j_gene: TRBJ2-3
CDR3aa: CASSQADTQYF

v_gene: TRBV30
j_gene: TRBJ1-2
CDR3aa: CAWSRVNFGTAYGYTF

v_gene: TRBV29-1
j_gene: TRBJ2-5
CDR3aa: CSGTTGEETQYF

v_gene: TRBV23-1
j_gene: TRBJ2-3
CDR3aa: CASRSRGVNTDTQYF

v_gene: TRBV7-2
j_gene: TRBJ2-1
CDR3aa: CASRMRANEQFF

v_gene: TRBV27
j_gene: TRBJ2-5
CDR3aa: CASSLARTTAETQYF

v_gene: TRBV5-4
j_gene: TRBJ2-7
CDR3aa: CASSLDSGVQYF

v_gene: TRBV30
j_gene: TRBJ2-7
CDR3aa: CAWSAGLATEQYF

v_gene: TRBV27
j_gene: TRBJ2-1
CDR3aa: CASSLLALSSYNEQFF

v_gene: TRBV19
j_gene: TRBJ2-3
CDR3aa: CASHKKKAYSDTQYF

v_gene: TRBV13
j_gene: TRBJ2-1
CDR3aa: CASSRPGTGANSYNEQFF

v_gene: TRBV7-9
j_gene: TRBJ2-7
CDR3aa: CASSLALRVDPNEQYF

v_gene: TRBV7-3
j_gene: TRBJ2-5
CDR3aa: CASSLTSGETQYF

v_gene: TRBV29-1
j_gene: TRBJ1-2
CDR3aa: CSVDRQGAVYGYTF

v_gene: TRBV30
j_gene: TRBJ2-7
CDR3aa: CAWRDGLAGVWGEQYF

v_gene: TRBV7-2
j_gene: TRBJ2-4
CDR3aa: CASSLALAVDIQYF

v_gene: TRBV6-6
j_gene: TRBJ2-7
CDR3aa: CASSSRYEQYF

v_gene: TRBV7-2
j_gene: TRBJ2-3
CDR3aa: CASRVRGPQYF

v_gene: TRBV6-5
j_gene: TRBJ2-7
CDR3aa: CASSWARASYEQYF

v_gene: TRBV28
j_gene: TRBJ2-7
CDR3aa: CASSWRSYEQYF

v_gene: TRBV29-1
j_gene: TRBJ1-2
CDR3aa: CSVDGAGLGGYTF

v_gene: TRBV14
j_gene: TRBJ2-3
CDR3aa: CASSLSEADTQYF

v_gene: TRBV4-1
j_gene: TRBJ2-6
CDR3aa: CASSQAPTGANVLTF